This T cell receptor beta chain was sequenced in a study of STAT3 mutations in large granular lymphocyte leukemia. The CDR3 is 14 amino acids. The V end lost 5 bases, the J end lost 0 bases, and 11 bases lay between the germline ends. Germline V gives CDR1 SGHAT, CDR2 FQNNGV. This table comes from immunoSEQ multiplex PCR, and its TCRdb copy is limited to in-frame clones, with some not included. The sample comprises roughly 1,500 clones, about 52% of which are singletons, and 35% to 50% rests with the top ten. Findings of the study overall: Every T-cell large granular lymphocyte leukemia patient had at least one immunodominant TCR beta clonotype. Persisting codominant clonotypes may have hidden a small pathogenic clone.

Concerning this clone: The antigen remains undetermined.

The origin of this receptor is a man aged 60 to 69 with T-cell large granular lymphocyte leukemia. Some clones in this sample may be carry-over from other donors' samples. The V gene is TRBV11-2, the J gene TRBJ2-7, with a possible D match to TRBD2 (5 bases). Sequenced input: peripheral blood mononuclear cells. The CDR3 coding sequence is TGTGCCAGCAGCCCGGACTTTTCCTCCTACGAGCAGTACTTC. Protein: CASSPDFSSYEQYF.